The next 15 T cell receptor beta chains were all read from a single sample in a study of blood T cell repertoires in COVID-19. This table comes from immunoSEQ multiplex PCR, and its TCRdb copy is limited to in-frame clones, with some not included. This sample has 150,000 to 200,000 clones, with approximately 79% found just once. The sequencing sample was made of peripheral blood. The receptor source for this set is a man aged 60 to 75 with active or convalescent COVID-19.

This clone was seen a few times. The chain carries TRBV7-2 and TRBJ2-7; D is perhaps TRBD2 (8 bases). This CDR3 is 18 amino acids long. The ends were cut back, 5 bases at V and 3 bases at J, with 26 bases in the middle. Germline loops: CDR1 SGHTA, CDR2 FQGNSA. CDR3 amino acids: CASSPGGLGGLGYYEQYF. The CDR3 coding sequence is TGTGCCAGCAGCCCAGGGGGACTAGGGGGCTTGGGGTACTACGAGCAGTACTTC.

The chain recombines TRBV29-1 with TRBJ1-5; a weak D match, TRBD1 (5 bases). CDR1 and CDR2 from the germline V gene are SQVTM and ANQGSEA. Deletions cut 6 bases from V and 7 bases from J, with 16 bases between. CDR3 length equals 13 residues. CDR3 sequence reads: CSVSTGQHQPQHF. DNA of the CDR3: TGCAGCGTATCAACAGGACAACACCAGCCCCAGCATTTT.

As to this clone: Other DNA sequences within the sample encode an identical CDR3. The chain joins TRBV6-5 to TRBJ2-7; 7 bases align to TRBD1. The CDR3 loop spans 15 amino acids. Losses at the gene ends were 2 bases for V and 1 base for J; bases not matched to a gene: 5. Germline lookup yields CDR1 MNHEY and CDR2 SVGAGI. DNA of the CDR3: TGTGCCAGCAGTTACGGGGCAGGGGGATCCTACGAGCAGTACTTC. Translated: CASSYGAGGSYEQYF.

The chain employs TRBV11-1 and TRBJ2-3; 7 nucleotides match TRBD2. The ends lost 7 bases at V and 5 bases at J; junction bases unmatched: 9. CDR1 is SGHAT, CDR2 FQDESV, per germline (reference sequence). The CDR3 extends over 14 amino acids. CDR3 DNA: TGTGCCAGCAACCCGACTAGCCCTAAAGATACGCAGTATTTT. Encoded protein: CASNPTSPKDTQYF.

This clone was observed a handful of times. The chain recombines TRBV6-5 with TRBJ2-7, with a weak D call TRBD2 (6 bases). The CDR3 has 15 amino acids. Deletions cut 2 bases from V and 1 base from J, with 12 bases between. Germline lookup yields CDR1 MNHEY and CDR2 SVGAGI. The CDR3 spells CASSYGGLGSYEQYF. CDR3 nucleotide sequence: TGTGCCAGCAGTTACGGAGGGCTTGGGTCCTACGAGCAGTACTTC.

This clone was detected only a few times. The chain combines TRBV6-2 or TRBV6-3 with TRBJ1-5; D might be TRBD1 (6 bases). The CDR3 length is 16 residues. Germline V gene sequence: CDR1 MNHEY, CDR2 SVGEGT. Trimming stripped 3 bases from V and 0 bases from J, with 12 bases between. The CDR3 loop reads CASSYRGAGSNQPQHF. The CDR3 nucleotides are TGTGCCAGCAGTTATCGGGGGGCGGGTAGCAATCAGCCCCAGCATTTT.

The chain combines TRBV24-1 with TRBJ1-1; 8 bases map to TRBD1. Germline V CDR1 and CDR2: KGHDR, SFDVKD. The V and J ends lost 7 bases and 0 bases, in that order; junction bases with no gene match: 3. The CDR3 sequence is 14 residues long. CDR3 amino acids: CATRTGEMNTEAFF. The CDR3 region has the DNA TGTGCCACCAGGACAGGGGAAATGAACACTGAAGCTTTCTTT.

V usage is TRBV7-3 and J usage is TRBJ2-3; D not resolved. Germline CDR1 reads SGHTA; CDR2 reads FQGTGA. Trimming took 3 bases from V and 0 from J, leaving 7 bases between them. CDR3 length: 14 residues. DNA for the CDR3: TGTGCCAGCAGCTTGGGCAGTAGCACAGATACGCAGTATTTT. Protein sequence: CASSLGSSTDTQYF.

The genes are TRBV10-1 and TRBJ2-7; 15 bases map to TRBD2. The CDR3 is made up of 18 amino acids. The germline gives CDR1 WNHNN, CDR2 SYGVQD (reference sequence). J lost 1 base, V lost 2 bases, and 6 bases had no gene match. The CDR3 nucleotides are TGCGCCAGCAGTGAGCCGGGACTAGCGGGAGGTCAGTCCTACGAGCAGTACTTC. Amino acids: CASSEPGLAGGQSYEQYF.

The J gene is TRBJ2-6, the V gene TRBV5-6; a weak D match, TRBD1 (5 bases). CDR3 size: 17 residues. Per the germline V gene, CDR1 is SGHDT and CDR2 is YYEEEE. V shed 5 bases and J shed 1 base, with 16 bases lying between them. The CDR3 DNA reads TGTGCCAGCAGGTTTACCCTAGGGGTATCTGGGGCCAACGTCCTGACTTTC. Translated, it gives CASRFTLGVSGANVLTF.

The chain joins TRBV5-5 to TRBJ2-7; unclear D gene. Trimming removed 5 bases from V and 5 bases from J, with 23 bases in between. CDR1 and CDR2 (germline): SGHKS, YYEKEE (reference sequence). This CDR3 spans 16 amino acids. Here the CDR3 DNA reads TGTGCCAGCAGGAATCGAACATTACGAGTCCTAGACGAGCAGTACTTC. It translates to CASRNRTLRVLDEQYF.

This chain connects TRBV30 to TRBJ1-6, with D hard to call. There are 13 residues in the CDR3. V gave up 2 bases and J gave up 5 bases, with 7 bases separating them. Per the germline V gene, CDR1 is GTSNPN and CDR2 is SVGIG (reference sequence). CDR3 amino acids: CAWSKQHNSPLHF. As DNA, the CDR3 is TGTGCCTGGAGTAAACAACATAATTCACCCCTCCACTTT.

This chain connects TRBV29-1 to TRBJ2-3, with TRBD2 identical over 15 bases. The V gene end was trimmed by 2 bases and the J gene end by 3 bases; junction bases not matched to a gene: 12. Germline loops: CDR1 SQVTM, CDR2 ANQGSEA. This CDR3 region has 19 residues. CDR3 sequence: CSVETGLAGGQGMTDTQYF. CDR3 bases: TGCAGCGTTGAAACAGGACTAGCGGGAGGGCAAGGTATGACAGATACGCAGTATTTT.

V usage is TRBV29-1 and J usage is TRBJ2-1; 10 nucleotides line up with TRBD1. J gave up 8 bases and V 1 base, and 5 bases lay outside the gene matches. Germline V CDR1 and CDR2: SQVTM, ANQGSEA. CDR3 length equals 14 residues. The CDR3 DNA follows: TGCAGCGTTGAAGCCTCCGGGACAGGGGATGAGCAGTTCTTC. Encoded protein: CSVEASGTGDEQFF.

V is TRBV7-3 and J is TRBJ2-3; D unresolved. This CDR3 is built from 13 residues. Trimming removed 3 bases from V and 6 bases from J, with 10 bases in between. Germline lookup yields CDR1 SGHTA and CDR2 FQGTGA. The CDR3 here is CASSFAARDTQYF. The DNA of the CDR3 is TGTGCCAGCAGCTTTGCGGCTCGGGATACGCAGTATTTT. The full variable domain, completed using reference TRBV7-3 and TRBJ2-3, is GAGVSQTPSNKVTEKGKYVELRCDPISGHTALYWYRQSLGQGPEFLIYFQGTGAADDSGLPNDRFFAVRPEGSVSTLKIQRTERGDSAVYLCASSFAARDTQYFGPGTRLTVL.